The rows below give T cell receptor beta chains drawn from one sample of a study of T cells after posttransplantation cyclophosphamide. Repertoires were generated with immunoSEQ multiplex PCR, while TCRdb's copy carries only in-frame clones and drops some. Listed for the sample are approximately 17,000 clones, none seen a single time. The sequenced sample was PBMCs, obtained after allogeneic stem cell transplant with posttransplant cyclophosphamide. Every receptor here comes from a female patient in her 30s who received an allogeneic stem cell transplant from a related donor, was CMV-positive, and had no GVHD. Some T cells may trace back to the graft donor. The CDR3 runs from the conserved cysteine through the conserved F or W. Fields, in order: V gene, D gene, J gene, clone size, CDR3 DNA, CDR3 protein. The D gene is left open where the match is weak. Sizes are listed as once, few, many, or a class for an expanded clone.

v_call: TRBV7-3
d_call: TRBD2
j_call: TRBJ2-3
clone_size: many
cdr3_nt: TGTGCCAGCAGCCCTGGGACTAGCGGAACAGATACGCAGTATTTT
cdr3_aa: CASSPGTSGTDTQYF

v_call: TRBV18
d_call: TRBD2
j_call: TRBJ2-3
clone_size: many
cdr3_nt: TGTGCCAGCTCAAGACTGCGCAATCCGGGACTAGCGGGAGCCGATACGCAGTATTTT
cdr3_aa: CASSRLRNPGLAGADTQYF

v_call: TRBV15
d_call: NA
j_call: TRBJ1-1
clone_size: many
cdr3_nt: TGTGCCACCAGCAGGAGTGGGGACACAGGGAACACTGAAGCTTTCTTT
cdr3_aa: CATSRSGDTGNTEAFF

v_call: TRBV7-2
d_call: TRBD2
j_call: TRBJ2-1
clone_size: many
cdr3_nt: TGTGCCAGCAGCTCTGGACTAGCGGGAAACAATGAGCAGTTCTTC
cdr3_aa: CASSSGLAGNNEQFF

v_call: TRBV4-3
d_call: TRBD1
j_call: TRBJ2-7
clone_size: many
cdr3_nt: TGCGCCAGCAGCCCGGGACAGGGGTTCTACGAGCAGTACTTC
cdr3_aa: CASSPGQGFYEQYF

v_call: TRBV4-1
d_call: TRBD2
j_call: TRBJ2-1
clone_size: many
cdr3_nt: TGCGCCAGCAGCCAAGATCGACTAGCGGGAGTCTTTGAGCAGTTCTTC
cdr3_aa: CASSQDRLAGVFEQFF

v_call: TRBV19
d_call: NA
j_call: TRBJ2-7
clone_size: many
cdr3_nt: TGTGCAAGTGGTCAGGGGAGTACTAAGAAGCAGTACTTC
cdr3_aa: CASGQGSTKKQYF

v_call: TRBV19
d_call: NA
j_call: TRBJ2-2
clone_size: many
cdr3_nt: TGTGCCAGTAGTCCCGACAGAGACACCGGGGAGCTGTTTTTT
cdr3_aa: CASSPDRDTGELFF

v_call: TRBV4-3
d_call: NA
j_call: TRBJ2-7
clone_size: many
cdr3_nt: TGCGCCAGCAGCCAAGTCCAACTCTACGAGCAGTACTTC
cdr3_aa: CASSQVQLYEQYF

v_call: TRBV7-2
d_call: NA
j_call: TRBJ2-6
clone_size: many
cdr3_nt: TGTGCCAGCAGCTTAGCCGGCAGCGGAGGCTCTGGGGCCAACGTCCTGACTTTC
cdr3_aa: CASSLAGSGGSGANVLTF

v_call: TRBV28
d_call: NA
j_call: TRBJ1-1
clone_size: many
cdr3_nt: TGTGCCAGCAGTTTAGTAGGAGGGAACACTGAAGCTTTCTTT
cdr3_aa: CASSLVGGNTEAFF

v_call: TRBV5-6
d_call: NA
j_call: TRBJ1-2
clone_size: many
cdr3_nt: TGTGCCAGCAGCTTATCCCTCGGGGTGGAGAAAAGGGAGGGCTACACCTTC
cdr3_aa: CASSLSLGVEKREGYTF

v_call: TRBV2
d_call: NA
j_call: TRBJ1-5
clone_size: many
cdr3_nt: TGTGCCAGCAGTGAAGCGCCTGGACTCAATCAGCCCCAGCATTTT
cdr3_aa: CASSEAPGLNQPQHF

v_call: TRBV30
d_call: NA
j_call: TRBJ2-5
clone_size: many
cdr3_nt: TGTGCCTGGAGTGTACGAGCCCTCCAAGAGACCCAGTACTTC
cdr3_aa: CAWSVRALQETQYF

v_call: TRBV5-4
d_call: TRBD2
j_call: TRBJ2-7
clone_size: many
cdr3_nt: TGTGCCAGCAGCCGAGATGTCACCGGGACTAGCGGGAGAGGGGCGAAGGAGCAGTACTTC
cdr3_aa: CASSRDVTGTSGRGAKEQYF

v_call: TRBV27
d_call: NA
j_call: TRBJ2-2
clone_size: many
cdr3_nt: TGTGCCAGCAGTTTTTTGCGGGATAACACCGGGGAGCTGTTTTTT
cdr3_aa: CASSFLRDNTGELFF

v_call: TRBV7-2
d_call: NA
j_call: TRBJ1-1
clone_size: many
cdr3_nt: TGTGCCAGCAGCACCCAGGGTCGGACTGAAGCTTTCTTT
cdr3_aa: CASSTQGRTEAFF

v_call: TRBV28
d_call: TRBD1
j_call: TRBJ1-2
clone_size: many
cdr3_nt: TGTGCCAGCAGTTACAATCCCTCGACAGGGGACTATGGCTACACCTTC
cdr3_aa: CASSYNPSTGDYGYTF

v_call: TRBV30
d_call: NA
j_call: TRBJ2-7
clone_size: many
cdr3_nt: TGTGCCTGGGAAGTGGGTAGCATTTCCTACGAGCAGTACTTC
cdr3_aa: CAWEVGSISYEQYF

v_call: TRBV5-8
d_call: TRBD1
j_call: TRBJ1-1
clone_size: many
cdr3_nt: TGTGCCAGCAGCTTGCGTCGCAGGGGGCGGGAGACTGAAGCTTTCTTT
cdr3_aa: CASSLRRRGRETEAFF

v_call: TRBV2
d_call: NA
j_call: TRBJ1-5
clone_size: many
cdr3_nt: TGTGCCAGCAGTTATTTTTCAGGGGAAGAGCCCCAGCATTTT
cdr3_aa: CASSYFSGEEPQHF

v_call: TRBV10-3
d_call: TRBD2
j_call: TRBJ2-7
clone_size: many
cdr3_nt: TGTGCCATCAGGACTAGCGGGAGGCCCTACGAGCAGTACTTC
cdr3_aa: CAIRTSGRPYEQYF

v_call: TRBV10-3
d_call: TRBD1
j_call: TRBJ2-5
clone_size: many
cdr3_nt: TGTGCCATCAGTTCAGGGGGCCTGTACCAAGAGACCCAGTACTTC
cdr3_aa: CAISSGGLYQETQYF

v_call: TRBV7-2
d_call: NA
j_call: TRBJ1-5
clone_size: many
cdr3_nt: TGTGCCAGCAGCTTAGAGGAGTATGCGGGGCCCCAGCATTTT
cdr3_aa: CASSLEEYAGPQHF

v_call: TRBV5-1
d_call: TRBD2
j_call: TRBJ2-7
clone_size: many
cdr3_nt: TGCGCCAGCAGCATCGGGACTAGCGGGGGCCAGTACTTC
cdr3_aa: CASSIGTSGGQYF

v_call: TRBV7-6
d_call: TRBD1
j_call: TRBJ2-7
clone_size: many
cdr3_nt: TGTGCCAGCAGCGTGGGACAGCTCGAGCAGTACTTC
cdr3_aa: CASSVGQLEQYF

v_call: TRBV10-3
d_call: TRBD2
j_call: TRBJ2-4
clone_size: many
cdr3_nt: TGTGCCATCAGTGAGTCTGAAGCGGGGGCAAAAAACATTCAGTACTTC
cdr3_aa: CAISESEAGAKNIQYF

v_call: TRBV21-1
d_call: NA
j_call: TRBJ2-3
clone_size: many
cdr3_nt: TGTGCCAGCAGCAAACTTACAGTCGCAGATACGCAGTATTTT
cdr3_aa: CASSKLTVADTQYF

v_call: TRBV7-2
d_call: TRBD2
j_call: TRBJ2-7
clone_size: many
cdr3_nt: TGTGCCAGCAGCCCCGCGGGCGGACTAGCGGTTTACGAGCAGTACTTC
cdr3_aa: CASSPAGGLAVYEQYF

v_call: TRBV5-4
d_call: NA
j_call: TRBJ1-2
clone_size: many
cdr3_nt: TGTGCCAGCAGCTTGAAGGGGCGCGACTATGGCTACACCTTC
cdr3_aa: CASSLKGRDYGYTF

v_call: TRBV7-2
d_call: NA
j_call: TRBJ2-2
clone_size: many
cdr3_nt: TGTGCCAGCAGCTTCTCGCTAGCAGCCGGGGAGCTGTTTTTT
cdr3_aa: CASSFSLAAGELFF

v_call: TRBV19
d_call: TRBD1
j_call: TRBJ2-7
clone_size: many
cdr3_nt: TGTGCCAGTAGTATACAGACAGGGCCCTACGAGCAGTACTTC
cdr3_aa: CASSIQTGPYEQYF